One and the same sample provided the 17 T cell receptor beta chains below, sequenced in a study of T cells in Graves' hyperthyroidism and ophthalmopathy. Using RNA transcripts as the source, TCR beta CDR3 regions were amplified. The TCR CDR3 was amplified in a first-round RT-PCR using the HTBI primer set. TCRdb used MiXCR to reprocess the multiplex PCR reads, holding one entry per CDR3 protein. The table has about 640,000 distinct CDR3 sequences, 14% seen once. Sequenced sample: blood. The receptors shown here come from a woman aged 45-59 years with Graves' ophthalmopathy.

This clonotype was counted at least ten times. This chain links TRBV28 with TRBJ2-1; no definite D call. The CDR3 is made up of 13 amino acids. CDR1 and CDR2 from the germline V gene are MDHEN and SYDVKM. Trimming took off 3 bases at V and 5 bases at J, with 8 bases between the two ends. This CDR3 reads CASSFALNNEQFF. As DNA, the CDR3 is TGTGCCAGCAGTTTTGCCCTCAACAATGAGCAGTTCTTC.

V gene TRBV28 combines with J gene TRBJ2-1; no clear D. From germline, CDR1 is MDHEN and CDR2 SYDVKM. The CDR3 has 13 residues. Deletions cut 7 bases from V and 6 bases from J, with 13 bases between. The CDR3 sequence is CASKGGLGNEQFF. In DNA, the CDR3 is TGTGCCAGCAAAGGCGGCCTCGGCAATGAGCAGTTCTTC.

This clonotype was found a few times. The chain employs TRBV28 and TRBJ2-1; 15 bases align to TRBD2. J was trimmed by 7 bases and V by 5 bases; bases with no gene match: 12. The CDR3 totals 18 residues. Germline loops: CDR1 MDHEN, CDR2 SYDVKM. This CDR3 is CASSPPMKGLAGGNEQFF. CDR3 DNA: TGTGCCAGCAGTCCCCCGATGAAGGGACTAGCGGGAGGTAATGAGCAGTTCTTC.

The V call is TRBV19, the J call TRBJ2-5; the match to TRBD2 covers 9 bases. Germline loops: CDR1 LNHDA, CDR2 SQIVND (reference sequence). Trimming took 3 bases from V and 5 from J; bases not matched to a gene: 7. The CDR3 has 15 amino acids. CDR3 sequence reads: CASSISGGRAETQYF. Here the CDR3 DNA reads TGTGCCAGTAGTATTAGTGGCGGGAGGGCCGAGACCCAGTACTTC.

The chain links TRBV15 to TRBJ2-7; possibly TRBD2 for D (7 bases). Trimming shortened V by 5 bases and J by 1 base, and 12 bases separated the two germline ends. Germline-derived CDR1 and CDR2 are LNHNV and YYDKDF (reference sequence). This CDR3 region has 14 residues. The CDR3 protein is CATSEGGGSYEQYF. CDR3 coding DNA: TGTGCCACCAGCGAAGGGGGGGGTTCCTACGAGCAGTACTTC.

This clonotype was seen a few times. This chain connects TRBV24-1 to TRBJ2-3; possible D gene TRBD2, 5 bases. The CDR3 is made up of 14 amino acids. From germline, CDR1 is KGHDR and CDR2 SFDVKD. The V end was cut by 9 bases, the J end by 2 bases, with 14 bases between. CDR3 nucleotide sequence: TGTGCCACCCGCGGCCAGCGGTACACAGATACGCAGTATTTT. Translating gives CATRGQRYTDTQYF.

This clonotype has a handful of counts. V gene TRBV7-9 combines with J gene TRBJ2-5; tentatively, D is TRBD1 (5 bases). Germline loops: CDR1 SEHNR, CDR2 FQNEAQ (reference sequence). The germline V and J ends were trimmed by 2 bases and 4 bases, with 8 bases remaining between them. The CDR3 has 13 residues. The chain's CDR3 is CASSLQGSETQYF. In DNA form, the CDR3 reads TGTGCCAGCAGCTTACAGGGATCAGAGACCCAGTACTTC.

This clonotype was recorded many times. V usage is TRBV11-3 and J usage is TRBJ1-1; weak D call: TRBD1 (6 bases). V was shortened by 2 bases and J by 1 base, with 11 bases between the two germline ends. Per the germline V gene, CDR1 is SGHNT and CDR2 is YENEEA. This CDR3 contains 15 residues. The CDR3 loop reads CASSLRGARNTEAFF. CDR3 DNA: TGTGCCAGCAGCTTACGGGGGGCGCGGAACACTGAAGCTTTCTTT.

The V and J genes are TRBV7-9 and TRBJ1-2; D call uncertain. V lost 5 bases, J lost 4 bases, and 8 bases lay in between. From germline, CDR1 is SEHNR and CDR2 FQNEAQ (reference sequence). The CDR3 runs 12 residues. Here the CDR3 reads CASSAESYGYTF. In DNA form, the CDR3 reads TGTGCCAGCAGCGCTGAAAGCTATGGCTACACCTTC.

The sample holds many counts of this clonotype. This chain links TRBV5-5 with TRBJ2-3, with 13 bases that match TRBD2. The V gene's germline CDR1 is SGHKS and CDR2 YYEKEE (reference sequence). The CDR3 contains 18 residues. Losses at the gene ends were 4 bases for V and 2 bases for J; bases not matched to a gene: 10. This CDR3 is CASSPLAGGLPLTDTQYF. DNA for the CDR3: TGTGCCAGCAGCCCACTAGCGGGAGGGCTTCCACTCACAGATACGCAGTATTTT. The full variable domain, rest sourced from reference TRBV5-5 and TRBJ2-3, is DAGVTQSPTHLIKTRGQQVTLRCSPISGHKSVSWYQQVLGQGPQFIFQYYEKEERGRGNFPDRFSARQFPNYSSELNVNALLLGDSALYLCASSPLAGGLPLTDTQYFGPGTRLTVL.

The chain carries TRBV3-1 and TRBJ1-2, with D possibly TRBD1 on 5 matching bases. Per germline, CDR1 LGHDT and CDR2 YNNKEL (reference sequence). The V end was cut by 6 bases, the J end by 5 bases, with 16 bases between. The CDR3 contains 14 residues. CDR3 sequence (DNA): TGTGCCAGCAGGGGACTGGCAACCTCTTATGGCTACACCTTC. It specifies CASRGLATSYGYTF.

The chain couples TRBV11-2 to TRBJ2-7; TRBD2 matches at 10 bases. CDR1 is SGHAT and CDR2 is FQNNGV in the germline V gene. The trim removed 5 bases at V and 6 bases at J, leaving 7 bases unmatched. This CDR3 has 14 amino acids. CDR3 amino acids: CASSPGTSAGEQYF. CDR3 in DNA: TGTGCCAGCAGCCCTGGGACTAGCGCGGGCGAGCAGTACTTC.

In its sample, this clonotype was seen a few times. The CDR3, as DNA: TGTGCCAGCAGAGGACTCGCCCGCTACAATGAGCAGTTCTTC. Residues: CASRGLARYNEQFF. The chain links TRBV6-2 or TRBV6-3 to TRBJ2-1, with D tentatively TRBD2 (5 bases). Germline V lookup: CDR1 MNHEY, CDR2 SVGEGT. V was pared by 6 bases and J by 3 bases, with 12 bases between. This CDR3 region has 14 residues.

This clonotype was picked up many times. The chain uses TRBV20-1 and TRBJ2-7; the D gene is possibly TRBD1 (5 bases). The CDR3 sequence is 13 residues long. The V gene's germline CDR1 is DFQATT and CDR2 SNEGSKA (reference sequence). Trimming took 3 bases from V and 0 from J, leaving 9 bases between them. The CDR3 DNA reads TGCAGTGCTAGGGACATTACCTCCTACGAGCAGTACTTC. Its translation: CSARDITSYEQYF.

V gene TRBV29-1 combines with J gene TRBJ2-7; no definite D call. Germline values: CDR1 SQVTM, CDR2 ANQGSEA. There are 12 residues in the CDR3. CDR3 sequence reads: CSVGSWPYEQYF. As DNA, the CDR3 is TGCAGTGTCGGTTCCTGGCCCTACGAGCAGTACTTC.

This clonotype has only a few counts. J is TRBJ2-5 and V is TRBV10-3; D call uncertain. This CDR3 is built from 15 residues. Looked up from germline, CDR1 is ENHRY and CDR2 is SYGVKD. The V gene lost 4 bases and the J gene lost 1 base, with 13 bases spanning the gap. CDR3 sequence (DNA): TGTGCCATCAGTGGCAATTCTGGTCTCCAAGAGACCCAGTACTTC. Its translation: CAISGNSGLQETQYF.

The CDR3, as DNA: TGCGCCAGCAGCCCCCGGACTAGTTTGGATGAGCAGTTCTTC. Translating it yields CASSPRTSLDEQFF. The chain is built from TRBV5-1 and TRBJ2-1; 7 bases are shared with TRBD2. J was trimmed by 8 bases and V by 4 bases; bases with no gene match: 9. CDR3 length: 14 residues. Germline V gene lookup returns CDR1 SGHRS and CDR2 YFSETQ.